This T cell receptor beta chain was recorded in a study of blood T cells in healthy people across ages. CDR1 is SGHRS, CDR2 YFSETQ, per germline. There are 16 residues in the CDR3. V was shortened by 1 base and J by 1 base, with 14 bases between the two germline ends. Next came a second PCR, run for roughly 6 to 11 cycles, which used a sample-barcoded 5' primer along with a J-beta primer mix. MiXCR, applied by TCRdb to the 5' RACE reads, yields one record per CDR3 protein. The table lists hundreds of thousands of distinct CDR3 sequences, around 54% of them singletons. Sequencing used blood. This TCR was sampled from a man in his 60s in good health. The rearrangement links TRBV5-1 to TRBJ2-5; D possibly corresponds to TRBD1 (6 bases). This CDR3 is CASSLLGQGIQETQYF. CDR3 coding DNA: TGCGCCAGCAGCTTGCTCGGCCAGGGGATCCAAGAGACCCAGTACTTC.